This T cell receptor beta chain was documented in a study of siplizumab effects on memory and regulatory T cells. Assay: immunoSEQ multiplex PCR; the TCRdb copy retains only in-frame clones and omits some. Of around 100,000 clones in the sample, 80% to 95% were seen once. Study results and limitations: There appeared to be greater diversity in naive T cells than in memory cells, and naive T cells seemed major contributors to the alloresponse. Roughly 80-95% of proliferating CD4+ or CD8+ clones defied assignment to a naive or memory phenotype. Solely a minor proportion of alloreactive clones could be assigned to unstimulated subsets. Memory cells that were CD4+ and unstimulated gave rise to alloreactive sequences, which siplizumab significantly reduced.

In regard to this clone: Its specificity is unknown.

Germline-derived CDR1 and CDR2 are MDHEN and SYDVKM. V trimming: 7 bases; J trimming: 1 base; junction bases outside the gene matches: 8. The CDR3 loop spans 16 amino acids. This TCR derives from a human donor in good health. The chain carries TRBV28 and TRBJ2-2; 8 bases fit TRBD1. Material: non-Treg CD4+ T cells sorted from blood. The CDR3 here is CASTVGQGWNTGELFF. CDR3 in DNA: TGTGCCAGCACGGTAGGACAGGGATGGAACACCGGGGAGCTGTTTTTT.